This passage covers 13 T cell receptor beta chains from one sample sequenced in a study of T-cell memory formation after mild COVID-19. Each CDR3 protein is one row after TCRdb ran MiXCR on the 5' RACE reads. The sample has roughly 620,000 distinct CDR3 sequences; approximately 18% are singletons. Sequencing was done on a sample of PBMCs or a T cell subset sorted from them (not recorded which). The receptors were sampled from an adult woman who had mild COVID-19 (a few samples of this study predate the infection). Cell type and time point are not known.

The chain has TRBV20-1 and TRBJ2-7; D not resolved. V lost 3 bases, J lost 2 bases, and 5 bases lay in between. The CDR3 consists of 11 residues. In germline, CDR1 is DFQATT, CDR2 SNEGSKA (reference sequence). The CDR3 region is CSASTTYEQYF. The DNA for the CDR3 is TGCAGTGCTAGTACGACCTACGAGCAGTACTTC.

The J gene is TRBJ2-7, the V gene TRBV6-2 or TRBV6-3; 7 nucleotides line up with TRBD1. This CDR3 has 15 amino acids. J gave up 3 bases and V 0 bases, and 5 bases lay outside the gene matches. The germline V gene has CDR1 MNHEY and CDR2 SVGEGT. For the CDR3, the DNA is TGTGCCAGCAGTTACTCGGGACAGCGTCGCTACGAGCAGTACTTC. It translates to CASSYSGQRRYEQYF.

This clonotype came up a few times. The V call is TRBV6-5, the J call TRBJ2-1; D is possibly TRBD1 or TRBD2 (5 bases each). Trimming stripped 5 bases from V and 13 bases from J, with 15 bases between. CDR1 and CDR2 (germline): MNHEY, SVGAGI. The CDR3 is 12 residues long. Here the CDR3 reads CASSRDPDHQFF. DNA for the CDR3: TGTGCCAGCAGTCGGGACCCTGACCACCAGTTCTTC.

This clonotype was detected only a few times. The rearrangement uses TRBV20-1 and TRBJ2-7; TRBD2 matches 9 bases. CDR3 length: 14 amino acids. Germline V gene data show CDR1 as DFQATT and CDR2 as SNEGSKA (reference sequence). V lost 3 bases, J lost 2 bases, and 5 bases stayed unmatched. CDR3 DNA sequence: TGCAGTGCTAGTAGCGGGAGAGCGCCCTACGAGCAGTACTTC. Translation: CSASSGRAPYEQYF.

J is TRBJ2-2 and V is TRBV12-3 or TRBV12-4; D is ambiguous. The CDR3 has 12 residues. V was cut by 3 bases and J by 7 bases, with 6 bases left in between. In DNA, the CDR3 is TGTGCCAGCAGTTTCACCCTCGGGGAGCTGTTTTTT. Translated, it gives CASSFTLGELFF.

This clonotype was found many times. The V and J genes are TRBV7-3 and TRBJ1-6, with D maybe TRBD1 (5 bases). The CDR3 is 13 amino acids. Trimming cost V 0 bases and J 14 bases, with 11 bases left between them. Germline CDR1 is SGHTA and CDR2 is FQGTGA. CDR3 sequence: CASSLTPGGSLHF. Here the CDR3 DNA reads TGTGCCAGCAGCTTAACCCCTGGGGGGTCCCTCCACTTT.

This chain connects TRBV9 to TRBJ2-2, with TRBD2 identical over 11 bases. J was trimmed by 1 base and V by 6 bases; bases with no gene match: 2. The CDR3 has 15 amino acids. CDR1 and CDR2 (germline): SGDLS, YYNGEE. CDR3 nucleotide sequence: TGTGCCAGCACCACTAGCGGGGGGAACACCGGGGAGCTGTTTTTT. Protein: CASTTSGGNTGELFF.

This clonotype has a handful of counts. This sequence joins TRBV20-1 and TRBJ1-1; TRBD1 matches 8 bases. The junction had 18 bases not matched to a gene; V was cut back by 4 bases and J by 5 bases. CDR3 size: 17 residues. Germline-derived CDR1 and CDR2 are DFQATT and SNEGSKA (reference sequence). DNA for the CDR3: TGCAGTGCTAAACGACTACGAGGGGCACACAGGGGGACTGAAGCTTTCTTT. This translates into CSAKRLRGAHRGTEAFF.

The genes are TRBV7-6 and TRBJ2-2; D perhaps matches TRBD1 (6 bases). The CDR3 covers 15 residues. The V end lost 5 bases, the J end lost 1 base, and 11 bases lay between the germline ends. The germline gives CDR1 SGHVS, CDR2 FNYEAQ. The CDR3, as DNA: TGTGCCAGCAGCCCAGACAGGCAGAACACCGGGGAGCTGTTTTTT. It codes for CASSPDRQNTGELFF.

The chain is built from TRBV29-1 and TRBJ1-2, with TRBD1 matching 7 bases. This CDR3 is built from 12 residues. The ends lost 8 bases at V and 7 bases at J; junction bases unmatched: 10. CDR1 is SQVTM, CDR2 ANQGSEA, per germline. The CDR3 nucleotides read TGCAGCACTGACAGGGTGGGCCCTGGCTACACCTTC. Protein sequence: CSTDRVGPGYTF.

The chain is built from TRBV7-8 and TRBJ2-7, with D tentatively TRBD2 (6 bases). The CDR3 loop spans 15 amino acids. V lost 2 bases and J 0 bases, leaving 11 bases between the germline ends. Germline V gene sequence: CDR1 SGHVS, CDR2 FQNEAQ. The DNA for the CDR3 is TGTGCCAGCAGCTTACGGGGGAAGGGCTCCTACGAGCAGTACTTC. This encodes CASSLRGKGSYEQYF.

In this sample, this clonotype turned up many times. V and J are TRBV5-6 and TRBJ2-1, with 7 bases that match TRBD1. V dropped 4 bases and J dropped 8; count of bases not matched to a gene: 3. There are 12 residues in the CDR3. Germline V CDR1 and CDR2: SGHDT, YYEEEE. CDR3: CASSLTGDEQFF. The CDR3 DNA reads TGTGCCAGCAGCCTTACAGGGGATGAGCAGTTCTTC.

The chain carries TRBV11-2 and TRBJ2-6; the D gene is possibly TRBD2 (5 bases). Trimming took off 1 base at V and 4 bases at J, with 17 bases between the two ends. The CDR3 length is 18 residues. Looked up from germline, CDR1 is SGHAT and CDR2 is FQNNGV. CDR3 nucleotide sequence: TGTGCCAGCAGCTTAGGTGGTTTGCGGGCGCCCGGGGCCAACGTCCTGACTTTC. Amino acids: CASSLGGLRAPGANVLTF. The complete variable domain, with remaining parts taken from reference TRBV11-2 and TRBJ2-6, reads EAGVAQSPRYKIIEKRQSVAFWCNPISGHATLYWYQQILGQGPKLLIQFQNNGVVDDSQLPKDRFSAERLKGVDSTLKIQPAKLEDSAVYLCASSLGGLRAPGANVLTFGAGSRLTVL.